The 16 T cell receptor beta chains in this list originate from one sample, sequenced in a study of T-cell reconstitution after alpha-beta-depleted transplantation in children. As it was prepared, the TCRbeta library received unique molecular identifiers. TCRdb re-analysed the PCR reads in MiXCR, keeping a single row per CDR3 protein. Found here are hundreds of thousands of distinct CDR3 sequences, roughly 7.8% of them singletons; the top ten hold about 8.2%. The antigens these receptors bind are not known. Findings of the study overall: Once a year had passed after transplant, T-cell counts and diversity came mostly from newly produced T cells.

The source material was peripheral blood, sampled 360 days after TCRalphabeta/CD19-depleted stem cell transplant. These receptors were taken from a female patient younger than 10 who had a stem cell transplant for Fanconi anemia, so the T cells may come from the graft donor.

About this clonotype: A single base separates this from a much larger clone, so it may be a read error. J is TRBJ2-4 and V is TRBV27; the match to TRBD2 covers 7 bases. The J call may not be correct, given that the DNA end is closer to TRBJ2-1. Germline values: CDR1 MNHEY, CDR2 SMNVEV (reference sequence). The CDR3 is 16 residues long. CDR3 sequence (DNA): TGTGCCAGCAGTCCCCGACTAGCCCCGTCCCCAAACATTCAGTTCTTC. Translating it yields CASSPRLAPSPNIQFF.

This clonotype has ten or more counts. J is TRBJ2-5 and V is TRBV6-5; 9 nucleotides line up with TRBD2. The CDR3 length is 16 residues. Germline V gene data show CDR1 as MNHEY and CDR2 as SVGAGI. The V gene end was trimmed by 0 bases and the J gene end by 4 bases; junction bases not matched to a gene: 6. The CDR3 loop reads CASSYSSVAGVETQYF. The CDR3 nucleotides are TGTGCCAGCAGTTACTCGTCGGTAGCGGGAGTAGAGACCCAGTACTTC.

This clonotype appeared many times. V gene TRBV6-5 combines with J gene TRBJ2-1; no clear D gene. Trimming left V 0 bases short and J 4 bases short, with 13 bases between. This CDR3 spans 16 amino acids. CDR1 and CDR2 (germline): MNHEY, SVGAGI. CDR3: CASSYSSLDRYNEQFF. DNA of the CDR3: TGTGCCAGCAGTTACTCGTCTTTAGACCGGTACAATGAGCAGTTCTTC.

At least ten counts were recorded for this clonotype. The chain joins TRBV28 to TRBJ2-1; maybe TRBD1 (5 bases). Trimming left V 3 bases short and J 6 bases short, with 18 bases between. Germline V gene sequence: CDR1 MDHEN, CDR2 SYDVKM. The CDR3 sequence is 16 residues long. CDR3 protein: CASSFIIALTANEQFF. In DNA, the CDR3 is TGTGCCAGCAGTTTCATTATTGCCCTGACAGCCAATGAGCAGTTCTTC.

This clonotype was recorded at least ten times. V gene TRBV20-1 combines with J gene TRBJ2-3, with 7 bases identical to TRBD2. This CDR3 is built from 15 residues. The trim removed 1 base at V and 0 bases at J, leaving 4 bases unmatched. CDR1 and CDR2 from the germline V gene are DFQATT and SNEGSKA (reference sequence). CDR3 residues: CSARGGLLSTDTQYF. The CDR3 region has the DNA TGCAGTGCTAGAGGGGGACTACTAAGCACAGATACGCAGTATTTT.

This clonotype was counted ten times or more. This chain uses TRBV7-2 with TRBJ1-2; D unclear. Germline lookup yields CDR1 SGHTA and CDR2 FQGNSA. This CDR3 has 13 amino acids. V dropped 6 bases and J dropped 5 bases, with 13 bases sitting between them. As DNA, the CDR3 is TGTGCCAGCAGTCTTAGGGAGTGGTATGGCTACACCTTC. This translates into CASSLREWYGYTF.

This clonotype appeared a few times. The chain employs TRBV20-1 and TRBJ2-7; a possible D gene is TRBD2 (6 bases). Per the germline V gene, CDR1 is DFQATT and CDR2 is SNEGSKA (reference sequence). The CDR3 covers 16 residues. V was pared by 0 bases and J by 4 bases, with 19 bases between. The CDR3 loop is CSARDAPGRFPYEQYF. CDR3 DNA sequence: TGCAGTGCTAGAGACGCCCCAGGGAGGTTTCCTTACGAGCAGTACTTC.

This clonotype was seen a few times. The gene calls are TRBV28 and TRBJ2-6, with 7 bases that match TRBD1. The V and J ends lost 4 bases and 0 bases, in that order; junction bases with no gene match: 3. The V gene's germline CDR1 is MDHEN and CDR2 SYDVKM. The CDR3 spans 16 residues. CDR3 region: CASSSWDSSGANVLTF. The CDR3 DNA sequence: TGTGCCAGCAGTTCCTGGGACAGCTCTGGGGCCAACGTCCTGACTTTC.

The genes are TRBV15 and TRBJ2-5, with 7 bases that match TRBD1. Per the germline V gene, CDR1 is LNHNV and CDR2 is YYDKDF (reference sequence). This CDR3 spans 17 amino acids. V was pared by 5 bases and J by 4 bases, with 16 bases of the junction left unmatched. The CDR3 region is CATSARGGSWPPETQYF. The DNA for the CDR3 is TGTGCCACCAGCGCGAGAGGGGGCTCCTGGCCCCCAGAGACCCAGTACTTC.

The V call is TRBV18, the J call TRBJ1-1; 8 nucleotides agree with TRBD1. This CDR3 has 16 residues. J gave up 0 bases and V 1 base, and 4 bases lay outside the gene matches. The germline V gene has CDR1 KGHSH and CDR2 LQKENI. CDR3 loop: CASSPQGQDLNTEAFF. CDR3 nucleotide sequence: TGTGCCAGCTCACCACAGGGACAGGACTTGAACACTGAAGCTTTCTTT.

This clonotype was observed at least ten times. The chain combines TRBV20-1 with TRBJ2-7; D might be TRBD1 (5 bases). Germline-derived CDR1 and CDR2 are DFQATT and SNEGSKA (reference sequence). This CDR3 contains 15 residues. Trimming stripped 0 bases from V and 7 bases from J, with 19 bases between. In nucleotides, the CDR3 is TGCAGTGCTAGAGATAGGGGCAGAATGGAGAAAGAGCAGTACTTC. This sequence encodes CSARDRGRMEKEQYF.

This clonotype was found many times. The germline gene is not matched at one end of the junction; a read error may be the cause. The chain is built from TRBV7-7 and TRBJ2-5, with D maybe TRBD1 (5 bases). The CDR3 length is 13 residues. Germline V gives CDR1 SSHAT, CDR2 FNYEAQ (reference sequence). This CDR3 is CASSFDREETQYF. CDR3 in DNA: TGCGCCAGCAGCTTTGACAGAGAAGAGACCCAGTACTTC.

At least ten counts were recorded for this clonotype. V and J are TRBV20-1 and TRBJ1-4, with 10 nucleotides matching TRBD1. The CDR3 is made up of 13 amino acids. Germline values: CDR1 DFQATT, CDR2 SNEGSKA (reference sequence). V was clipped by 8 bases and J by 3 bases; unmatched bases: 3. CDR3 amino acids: CSTGQGANEKLFF. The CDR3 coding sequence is TGCAGTACCGGACAGGGGGCTAATGAAAAACTGTTTTTT.

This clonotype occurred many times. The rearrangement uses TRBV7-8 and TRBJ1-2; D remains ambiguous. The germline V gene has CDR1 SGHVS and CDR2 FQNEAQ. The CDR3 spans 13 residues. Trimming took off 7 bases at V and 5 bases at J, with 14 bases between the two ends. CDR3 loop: CASTAAPQYGYTF. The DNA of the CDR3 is TGTGCCAGCACCGCGGCCCCGCAGTATGGCTACACCTTC. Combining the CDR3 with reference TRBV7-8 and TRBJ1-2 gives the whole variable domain GAGVSQSPRYKVAKRGQDVALRCDPISGHVSLFWYQQALGQGPEFLTYFQNEAQLDKSGLPSDRFFAERPEGSVSTLKIQRTQQEDSAVYLCASTAAPQYGYTFGSGTRLTVV.

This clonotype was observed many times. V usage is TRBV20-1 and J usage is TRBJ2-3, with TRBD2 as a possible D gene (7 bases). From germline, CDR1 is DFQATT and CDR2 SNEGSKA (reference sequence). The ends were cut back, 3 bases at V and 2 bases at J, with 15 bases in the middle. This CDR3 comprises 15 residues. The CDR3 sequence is CSARVGAGATDTQYF. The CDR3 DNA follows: TGCAGTGCTAGGGTCGGGGCGGGGGCCACAGATACGCAGTATTTT.

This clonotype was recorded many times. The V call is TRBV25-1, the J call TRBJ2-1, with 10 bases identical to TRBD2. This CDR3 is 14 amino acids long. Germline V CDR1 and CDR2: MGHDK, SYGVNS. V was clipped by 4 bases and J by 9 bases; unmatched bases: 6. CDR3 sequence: CASSVTSGVGEQFF. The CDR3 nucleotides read TGTGCCAGCAGTGTCACTAGCGGGGTAGGTGAGCAGTTCTTC.